This T cell receptor (beta chain) derives from a study of T cell clonotyping in hematopoietic cell transplantation. Overall study context: Recipient samples before transplant were obtained post-cytoreduction.

Germline CDR1 MGHDK, CDR2 SYGVNS. Trimming took 11 bases from V and 0 from J, leaving 12 bases between them. This CDR3 has 13 amino acids. Assay: immunoSEQ multiplex PCR; the TCRdb copy retains only in-frame clones and omits some. This sample has tens of thousands of clones; over 75% occur once, and the top ten carry under 6.5%. This sample's time point: recipient sample about 28 days before transplant, after cytoreduction. This clone was seen a handful of times. The source material was peripheral blood mononuclear cells, sampled before stem cell transplant. The V gene is TRBV25-1, the J gene TRBJ2-3, with D unclear. The origin of this receptor is a man in his 60s with biphenotypic leukemia. Some clones in this sample may be carry-over from other donors' samples. This CDR3 reads CAPRASSTDTQYF. CDR3 nucleotides: TGTGCCCCCCGGGCTAGTAGCACAGATACGCAGTATTTT.